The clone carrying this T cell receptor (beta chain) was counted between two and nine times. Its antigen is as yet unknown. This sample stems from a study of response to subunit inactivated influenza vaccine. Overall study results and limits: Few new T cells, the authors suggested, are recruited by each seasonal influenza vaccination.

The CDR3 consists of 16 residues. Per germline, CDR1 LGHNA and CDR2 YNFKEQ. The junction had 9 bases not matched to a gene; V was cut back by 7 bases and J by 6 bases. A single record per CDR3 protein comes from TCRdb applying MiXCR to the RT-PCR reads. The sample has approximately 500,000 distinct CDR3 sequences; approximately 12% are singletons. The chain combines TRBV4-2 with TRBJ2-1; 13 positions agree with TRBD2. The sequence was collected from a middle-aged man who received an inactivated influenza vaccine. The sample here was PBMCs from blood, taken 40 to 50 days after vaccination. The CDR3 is CASTPWTSGGRNEQFF. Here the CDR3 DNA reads TGTGCCAGCACCCCTTGGACTAGCGGGGGCCGCAATGAGCAGTTCTTC.